This T cell receptor beta chain was identified during a study of blood T cell repertoires in COVID-19. Study as a whole: COVID-19 samples, acute and convalescent, were from the United States, Italy and Spain.

Sequencing used immunoSEQ multiplex PCR; TCRdb keeps in-frame clones, though not all of them. The data contain roughly 500,000 clones, 75% to 90% of them seen just once; the ten biggest clones take up roughly 0.92%. Patients from Seattle were sampled longitudinally, starting during active infection. This TCR came from a young man with COVID-19, enrolled during active disease. Sequenced material: peripheral blood.

The CDR3 here is CASSEWGSGVNYEQYF. CDR3 DNA: TGTGCCAGCAGTGAATGGGGCAGTGGGGTTAACTACGAGCAGTACTTC. This sequence joins TRBV25-1 and TRBJ2-7; D might be TRBD1 (5 bases). Germline V gene sequence: CDR1 MGHDK, CDR2 SYGVNS. V lost 1 base and J 3 bases, leaving 16 bases between the germline ends. The CDR3 is 16 amino acids.